One and the same sample provided the 11 T cell receptor beta chains below, sequenced in a study of T cell responses to AZD1222 COVID-19 vaccine. Generated by immunoSEQ multiplex PCR, the TCRdb table keeps only in-frame clones and is missing some. The sample has under 150,000 clones; roughly 92% are singletons. The source material was peripheral blood, sampled 28 days after the second AZD1222 dose. The receptors shown here come from an adult who received the AZD1222 COVID-19 vaccine.

The genes are TRBV7-2 and TRBJ1-3; D not certain. Trimming removed 0 bases from V and 4 bases from J, with 4 bases in between. Germline V gene sequence: CDR1 SGHTA, CDR2 FQGNSA. This CDR3 region has 13 residues. CDR3 nucleotide sequence: TGTGCCAGCAGCTTAGCGCCGGGAAACACCATATATTTT. As protein: CASSLAPGNTIYF. The variable domain in full, with the rest retrieved from reference TRBV7-2 and TRBJ1-3, is GAGVSQSPSNKVTEKGKDVELRCDPISGHTALYWYRQSLGQGLEFLIYFQGNSAPDKSGLPSDRFSAERTGGSVSTLTIQRTQQEDSAVYLCASSLAPGNTIYFGEGSWLTVV.

The chain is built from TRBV28 and TRBJ2-5; perhaps D is TRBD1 or TRBD2 (5 bases each). Germline V lookup: CDR1 MDHEN, CDR2 SYDVKM. V was clipped by 1 base and J by 0 bases, with 6 bases between them. The CDR3 loop spans 14 amino acids. CDR3 nucleotide sequence: TGTGCCAGCAGTTTATTGGGGGACCAAGAGACCCAGTACTTC. This sequence encodes CASSLLGDQETQYF.

A note on this clone: The identical CDR3 is also encoded by other nucleotide sequences in the sample. CDR3 nucleotides: TGTGCCAGCAGTTTACCGGGGGCTTCTGGGGCCAACGTCCTGACTTTC. Amino acid sequence: CASSLPGASGANVLTF. V usage is TRBV28 and J usage is TRBJ2-6; TRBD1 or TRBD2 may be the D gene (6 bases each). The CDR3 has 16 amino acids. V was cut by 2 bases and J by 1 base, with 9 bases left in between. CDR1 is MDHEN, CDR2 SYDVKM, per germline.

This clone was found a few times. The CDR3 region has the DNA TGTGCCAGCAGCGAGGGCTCCAATTCACCCCTCCACTTT. Its protein product is CASSEGSNSPLHF. This rearrangement joins TRBV5-4 to TRBJ1-6; D is undetermined. The CDR3 loop spans 13 amino acids. Germline values: CDR1 SGHNT, CDR2 YYREEE (reference sequence). V was pared by 4 bases and J by 7 bases, with 9 bases between.

The chain links TRBV10-3 to TRBJ1-2; the D is unclear. Germline CDR1 reads ENHRY; CDR2 reads SYGVKD. Between the trimmed V and J ends, which lost 7 bases and 0 bases, there was a span of 15 bases. The CDR3 has 15 residues. CDR3 bases: TGTGCCATCACGCAGTCGGCCTCCACTAACTATGGCTACACCTTC. It is translated as CAITQSASTNYGYTF.

The V gene is TRBV13, the J gene TRBJ2-1; D may be TRBD1 (6 bases). Trimming left V 3 bases short and J 9 bases short, with 9 bases between. Germline V gene lookup returns CDR1 PRHDT and CDR2 FYEKMQ (reference sequence). The CDR3 length is 12 residues. The CDR3 reads CASSFGRGEQFF. The CDR3 nucleotides are TGTGCCAGCAGCTTTGGCAGGGGTGAGCAGTTCTTC.

The genes are TRBV5-5 and TRBJ2-7; D may be TRBD2 (5 bases). The length of the CDR3 is 13 residues. The germline gives CDR1 SGHKS, CDR2 YYEKEE (reference sequence). Trimming removed 2 bases from V and 5 bases from J, with 11 bases in between. This chain's CDR3 is CASSLPGNHEQYF. CDR3 nucleotide sequence: TGTGCCAGCAGCTTACCGGGGAACCACGAGCAGTACTTC.

This clone was recorded a few times. This rearrangement joins TRBV18 to TRBJ2-7; D gene unclear. CDR3 size: 15 residues. With 3 bases removed from V and 5 bases from J, the gap between germline ends came to 17 bases. From germline, CDR1 is KGHSH and CDR2 LQKENI. This CDR3 reads CASSPNRFGRNEQYF. The CDR3, as DNA: TGTGCCAGCTCACCTAACAGATTTGGGCGGAACGAGCAGTACTTC. Looking up the rest from reference TRBV18 and TRBJ2-7 gives the full variable domain: NAGVMQNPRHLVRRRGQEARLRCSPMKGHSHVYWYRQLPEEGLKFMVYLQKENIIDESGMPKERFSAEFPKEGPSILRIQQVVRGDSAAYFCASSPNRFGRNEQYFGPGTRLTVT.

The V gene is TRBV5-4, the J gene TRBJ2-1, with 8 bases aligning to TRBD1. Germline V gene data show CDR1 as SGHNT and CDR2 as YYREEE (reference sequence). The CDR3 has 16 amino acids. Losses at the gene ends were 1 base for V and 9 bases for J; bases not matched to a gene: 12. CDR3 sequence reads: CASSLRPQGAGSEQFF. The CDR3 nucleotides read TGTGCCAGCAGCTTGAGGCCGCAGGGGGCAGGCAGTGAGCAGTTCTTC.

This rearrangement joins TRBV11-2 to TRBJ1-1, with D hard to call. Trimming shortened V by 5 bases and J by 4 bases, and 20 bases separated the two germline ends. The CDR3 consists of 16 residues. The germline CDR1 and CDR2 sequences are SGHAT and FQNNGV. This chain's CDR3 is CASSAQRVGWGTEAFF. The CDR3 DNA is TGTGCCAGCAGCGCCCAAAGAGTCGGGTGGGGCACTGAAGCTTTCTTT.

The rearrangement links TRBV7-2 to TRBJ2-7; maybe TRBD2 (5 bases). CDR1 and CDR2 from the germline V gene are SGHTA and FQGNSA. This CDR3 spans 14 amino acids. V lost 1 base, J lost 4 bases, and 11 bases lay in between. Here the CDR3 DNA reads TGTGCCAGCAGCTTAGTCCCAGAGGGTTACGAGCAGTACTTC. It codes for CASSLVPEGYEQYF.